The 20 T cell receptor beta chains below come from one sample, sequenced in a study of OX40 agonist ivuxolimab in advanced cancers. Measured with immunoSEQ multiplex PCR; TCRdb has only the in-frame clones, and not every one. The table lists roughly 64,000 clones, around 80% of them singletons, with about 5% in the top ten. Source: CD4+ or CD8+ T cells sorted from blood, taken in a trial of the OX40 agonist ivuxolimab. These receptors all stem from an adult with an advanced solid tumor such as melanoma, head and neck, liver or kidney cancer.

The genes are TRBV7-9 and TRBJ1-1; no clear D. CDR3 length: 15 residues. V was shortened by 0 bases and J by 3 bases, with 11 bases between the two germline ends. CDR1 is SEHNR, CDR2 FQNEAQ, per germline (reference sequence). CDR3 nucleotides: TGTGCCAGCAGCTTAGCCGGATCCATATACACTGAAGCTTTCTTT. The encoded protein is CASSLAGSIYTEAFF. Full variable domain (outside the CDR3, taken from reference TRBV7-9 and TRBJ1-1): DTGVSQNPRHKITKRGQNVTFRCDPISEHNRLYWYRQTLGQGPEFLTYFQNEAQLEKSRLLSDRFSAERPKGSFSTLEIQRTEQGDSAMYLCASSLAGSIYTEAFFGQGTRLTVV.

The chain recombines TRBV7-2 with TRBJ2-4, with D unresolved. The CDR3 length is 15 residues. V was trimmed by 1 base and J by 0 bases, leaving 7 bases between them. Germline CDR1 and CDR2: SGHTA and FQGNSA. The DNA of the CDR3 is TGTGCCAGCAGCTTAGAGTATGTAGCCAAAAACATTCAGTACTTC. Its protein product is CASSLEYVAKNIQYF.

The chain employs TRBV6-5 and TRBJ2-5; 7 bases map to TRBD1. This CDR3 contains 16 residues. With V trimmed by 2 bases and J by 2 bases, 8 bases remained unmatched. In germline, CDR1 is MNHEY, CDR2 SVGAGI. DNA of the CDR3: TGTGCCAGCAGTTACACGCCACAGGGGCAACAAGAGACCCAGTACTTC. Protein product: CASSYTPQGQQETQYF.

This rearrangement joins TRBV9 to TRBJ2-1; 7 bases align to TRBD2. The CDR3 covers 15 residues. The germline gives CDR1 SGDLS, CDR2 YYNGEE. The V gene end was trimmed by 3 bases and the J gene end by 1 base; junction bases not matched to a gene: 4. The CDR3 loop reads CASSAGGGSYNEQFF. In nucleotides, the CDR3 is TGTGCCAGCAGCGCCGGCGGGGGTTCCTACAATGAGCAGTTCTTC.

This chain joins TRBV5-4 and TRBJ2-7, with TRBD1 matching over 8 bases. Germline V CDR1 and CDR2: SGHNT, YYREEE (reference sequence). The CDR3 loop spans 15 amino acids. The V segment lost 3 bases and the J segment 7 bases; nucleotides outside the gene matches: 12. CDR3 sequence reads: CASSSTGARVLEQYF. The CDR3 DNA reads TGTGCCAGCAGCTCGACAGGGGCCCGGGTTTTAGAGCAGTACTTC.

In its sample, this clone was seen a few times. CDR3 sequence: CASSLRAHRENSEAFF. CDR3 DNA sequence: TGTGCCAGCAGCTTACGGGCCCACAGGGAAAACTCTGAAGCTTTCTTT. V is TRBV7-9 and J is TRBJ1-1; a possible D gene is TRBD1 (6 bases). The germline gives CDR1 SEHNR, CDR2 FQNEAQ (reference sequence). The CDR3 is made up of 16 amino acids. V was clipped by 2 bases and J by 6 bases, with 19 bases between them.

The V call is TRBV19, the J call TRBJ1-6; 7 nucleotides agree with TRBD1. J was trimmed by 7 bases and V by 5 bases; bases with no gene match: 8. Per the germline V gene, CDR1 is LNHDA and CDR2 is SQIVND (reference sequence). This CDR3 is 15 amino acids long. The CDR3 DNA is TGTGCCAGTAGTGTGTCGGGACAGTGGAATTCACCCCTCCACTTT. Amino acids: CASSVSGQWNSPLHF.

In this sample, this clone turned up once. J is TRBJ1-3 and V is TRBV9; TRBD1 aligns across 7 bases. J lost 0 bases, V lost 4 bases, and 4 bases had no gene match. This CDR3 comprises 15 residues. Germline CDR1 is SGDLS and CDR2 is YYNGEE. DNA of the CDR3: TGTGCCAGCAGCTCAGGGGGGACCTCTGGAAACACCATATATTTT. As protein: CASSSGGTSGNTIYF.

This chain joins TRBV19 and TRBJ1-5; D remains ambiguous. The CDR3 has 13 residues. V lost 3 bases and J 10 bases, leaving 13 bases between the germline ends. CDR1 and CDR2 (germline): LNHDA, SQIVND (reference sequence). The CDR3, as DNA: TGTGCCAGTAGTATCACCACAAACCCCCCCCAGCATTTT. Translating it yields CASSITTNPPQHF.

This clone has a single count. The J gene is TRBJ2-3, the V gene TRBV7-8, with TRBD2 matching over 7 bases. V gave up 2 bases and J gave up 2 bases; unmatched junction bases: 4. The length of the CDR3 is 15 residues. Germline CDR1 reads SGHVS; CDR2 reads FQNEAQ. The CDR3 DNA reads as TGTGCCAGCAGCTTACTTGCGGGAGACACAGATACGCAGTATTTT. This codes for CASSLLAGDTDTQYF.

The chain recombines TRBV25-1 with TRBJ2-5, with 12 bases matching TRBD1. Germline CDR1 reads MGHDK; CDR2 reads SYGVNS. The CDR3 has 16 amino acids. V trimming: 6 bases; J trimming: 7 bases; junction bases outside the gene matches: 12. This CDR3 reads CASSVRDRGPHGTQYF. As DNA, the CDR3 is TGTGCCAGCAGCGTTCGGGACAGGGGGCCTCACGGGACCCAGTACTTC. Complete variable domain (other parts from reference TRBV25-1 and TRBJ2-5): EADIYQTPRYLVIGTGKKITLECSQTMGHDKMYWYQQDPGMELHLIHYSYGVNSTEKGDLSSESTVSRIRTEHFPLTLESARPSHTSQYLCASSVRDRGPHGTQYFGPGTRLLVL.

The rearrangement joins TRBV4-1 to TRBJ1-4; 7 positions match TRBD1. Germline-derived CDR1 and CDR2 are MGHRA and YSYEKL. Losses at the gene ends were 2 bases for V and 8 bases for J; bases not matched to a gene: 5. The CDR3 is 14 amino acids. This CDR3 reads CASSQQTGNEKLFF. CDR3 in DNA: TGCGCCAGCAGCCAACAGACAGGGAACGAAAAACTGTTTTTT.

This clone has a single count. This chain joins TRBV18 and TRBJ1-1; no clear D. Deletions cut 1 base from V and 1 base from J, with 7 bases between. The CDR3 length is 14 residues. Looked up from germline, CDR1 is KGHSH and CDR2 is LQKENI. CDR3 bases: TGTGCCAGCTCACCACTGGCCAGGAACACTGAAGCTTTCTTT. This sequence encodes CASSPLARNTEAFF.

This chain joins TRBV7-2 and TRBJ2-1; 8 nucleotides align to TRBD1. This CDR3 spans 15 amino acids. J was trimmed by 7 bases and V by 5 bases; bases with no gene match: 10. Germline lookup yields CDR1 SGHTA and CDR2 FQGNSA. The CDR3 nucleotides are TGTGCCAGCAGCCTCGACAGGGGAAGTGAAAATGAGCAGTTCTTC. This translates into CASSLDRGSENEQFF.

The V and J genes are TRBV7-9 and TRBJ2-7; TRBD1 might be the D (6 bases). This CDR3 is built from 14 residues. The germline V gene has CDR1 SEHNR and CDR2 FQNEAQ (reference sequence). Trimming shortened V by 5 bases and J by 0 bases, and 11 bases separated the two germline ends. For the CDR3, the DNA is TGTGCCAGCAGCCCCCCCAGGGGCTCCTACGAGCAGTACTTC. This sequence encodes CASSPPRGSYEQYF.

The genes are TRBV27 and TRBJ2-5; 8 bases line up with TRBD1. The V gene end was trimmed by 6 bases and the J gene end by 4 bases; junction bases not matched to a gene: 16. The CDR3 loop spans 17 amino acids. Germline V gene sequence: CDR1 MNHEY, CDR2 SMNVEV (reference sequence). In DNA, the CDR3 is TGTGCCAGCAGAACCCGCCTGCGCGGACAGGGCCTAGAGACCCAGTACTTC. Amino acids: CASRTRLRGQGLETQYF.

The chain combines TRBV7-2 with TRBJ2-3; TRBD2 matches at 13 bases. Germline assignment: CDR1 SGHTA and CDR2 FQGNSA. CDR3 length: 16 residues. Germline trimming cut 5 bases from V and 6 bases from J; bases unmatched to any gene: 8. CDR3 sequence reads: CASSPGLAGVTDTQYF. The CDR3 bases are TGTGCCAGCAGCCCAGGACTAGCGGGAGTAACGGATACGCAGTATTTT.

Only one count was recorded for this clone. The chain carries TRBV6-1 and TRBJ2-1, with 9 nucleotides matching TRBD2. Germline V lookup: CDR1 MNHNS, CDR2 SASEGT. This CDR3 is 15 amino acids long. With 7 bases clipped from V and 5 bases from J, the junction kept 9 bases outside the gene matches. The CDR3 region has the DNA TGTGCCAGCAAACGGATAGCGGGAGACGACAATGAGCAGTTCTTC. This gives the protein CASKRIAGDDNEQFF.

This clone was seen only a few times. The V and J genes are TRBV6-5 and TRBJ2-2, with 8 bases aligning to TRBD1. Germline lookup yields CDR1 MNHEY and CDR2 SVGAGI. There are 15 residues in the CDR3. The V and J ends lost 6 bases and 8 bases, in that order; junction bases with no gene match: 11. DNA for the CDR3: TGTGCCAGCAGCAAAATGACAGGGGATGTAGGGGAGCTGTTTTTT. Its protein is CASSKMTGDVGELFF.

The chain recombines TRBV5-8 with TRBJ2-3, with D tentatively TRBD1 (6 bases). This CDR3 has 15 residues. Trimming stripped 9 bases from V and 3 bases from J, with 20 bases between. Germline-derived CDR1 and CDR2 are SGHTS and YDEGEE. The CDR3 reads CATSLRGTSTDTQYF. The DNA for the CDR3 is TGTGCCACTTCGTTAAGAGGGACAAGTACAGATACGCAGTATTTT.